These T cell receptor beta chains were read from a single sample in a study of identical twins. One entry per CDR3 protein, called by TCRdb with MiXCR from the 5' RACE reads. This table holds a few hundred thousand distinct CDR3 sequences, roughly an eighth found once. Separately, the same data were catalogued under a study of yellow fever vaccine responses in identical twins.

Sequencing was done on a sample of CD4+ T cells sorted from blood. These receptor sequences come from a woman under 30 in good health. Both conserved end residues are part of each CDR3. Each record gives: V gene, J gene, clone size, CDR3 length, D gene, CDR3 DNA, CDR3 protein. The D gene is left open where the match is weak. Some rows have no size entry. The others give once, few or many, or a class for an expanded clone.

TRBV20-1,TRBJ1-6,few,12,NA,TGCAGTGCTAGAGTTTTGGGTGAACCCCTCCACTTT,CSARVLGEPLHF
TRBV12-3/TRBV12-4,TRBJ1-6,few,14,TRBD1,TGTGCCAGCAGGCCCACAGGGGTAATGGGACCCCTCCACTTT,CASRPTGVMGPLHF
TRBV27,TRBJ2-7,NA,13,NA,TGTGCCAGCAGTCAAAAGGACGGCTACGAGCAGTACTTC,CASSQKDGYEQYF
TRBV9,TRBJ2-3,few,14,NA,TGTGCCAGCAGCGATCGGGGACGGGGTGATACGCAGTATTTT,CASSDRGRGDTQYF
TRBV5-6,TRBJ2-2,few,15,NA,TGTGCCGGCAAGTTTCTAGGGGTCGGCACCGGGGAGCTGTTTTTT,CAGKFLGVGTGELFF
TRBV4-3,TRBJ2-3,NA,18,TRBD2,TGCGCCAGCAGCCAAGATGGGGGCCCGGGACTAGAAACAGATACGCAGTATTTT,CASSQDGGPGLETDTQYF
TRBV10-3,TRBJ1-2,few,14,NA,TGTGCCATCAGTAGAGGCAGGGAGGACTATGGCTACACCTTC,CAISRGREDYGYTF
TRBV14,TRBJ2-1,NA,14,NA,TGTGCCAGCAGCCGTCAGGGGGGGACAGATGAGCAGTTCTTC,CASSRQGGTDEQFF
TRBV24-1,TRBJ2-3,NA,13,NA,TGTGCCACCAGTGACACTTGGACAGATACGCAGTATTTT,CATSDTWTDTQYF
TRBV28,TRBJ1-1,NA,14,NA,TGTGCCAGCAGTTTTGGCTCAAGGAACACTGAAGCTTTCTTT,CASSFGSRNTEAFF
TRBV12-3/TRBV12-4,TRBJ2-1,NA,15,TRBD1,TGTGCCAGCAGCACCCCGGGGACAGGGGTCAATGAGCAGTTCTTC,CASSTPGTGVNEQFF
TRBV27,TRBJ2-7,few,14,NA,TGTGCCAGCAGTCAAAAGACAGGACTGGGAGAGCAGTACTTC,CASSQKTGLGEQYF
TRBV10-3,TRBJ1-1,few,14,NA,TGTGCCATCGGAACGGGCCAACGGGCCACTGAAGCTTTCTTT,CAIGTGQRATEAFF
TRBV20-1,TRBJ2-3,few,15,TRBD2,TGCAGTGCTAGGCAACCGGGACTAGCGGGAGGACGGCAGTATTTT,CSARQPGLAGGRQYF
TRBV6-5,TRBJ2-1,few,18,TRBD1,TGTGCCAGCAGTTACGCGCTAACCGGGACAGGGATCAACAATGAGCAGTTCTTC,CASSYALTGTGINNEQFF
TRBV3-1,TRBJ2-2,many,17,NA,TGTGCCAGCAGCCTCCGGGACCGAACCTTGAACACCGGGGAGCTGTTTTTT,CASSLRDRTLNTGELFF
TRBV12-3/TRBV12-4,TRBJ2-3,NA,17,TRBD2,TGTGCCAGCAGTTTCTTGCAGGGACTAGTCCTCACAGATACGCAGTATTTT,CASSFLQGLVLTDTQYF
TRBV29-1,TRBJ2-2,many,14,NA,TGCAGCGCCCGTCGGACAGCGAACACCGGGGAGCTGTTTTTT,CSARRTANTGELFF
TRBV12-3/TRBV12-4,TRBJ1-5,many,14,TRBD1,TGTGCCAGCAGTCCCCCGGGACAGTTAAAGCCCCAGCATTTT,CASSPPGQLKPQHF
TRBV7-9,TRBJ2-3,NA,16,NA,TGTGCCAGCAGCCCCGGCTCGGGGGTTATGAGAGATACGCAGTATTTT,CASSPGSGVMRDTQYF
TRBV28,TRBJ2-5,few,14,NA,TGTGCCAGCAGCCGCCGGGACACCCATTTGACCCAGTACTTC,CASSRRDTHLTQYF
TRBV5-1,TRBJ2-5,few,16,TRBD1,TGCGCCAGCAGCTTGGCCGCTGGGACAGGGAAAGGGACCCAGTACTTC,CASSLAAGTGKGTQYF
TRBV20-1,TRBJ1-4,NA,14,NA,TGCAGTGCTAGAGCAGGGACAACTAATGAAAAACTGTTTTTT,CSARAGTTNEKLFF
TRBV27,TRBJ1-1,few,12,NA,TGTGCCAGCGGCTCTGGACGGACTGAAGCTTTCTTT,CASGSGRTEAFF
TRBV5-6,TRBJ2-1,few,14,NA,TGTGCCAGCAGACCTAGACTAGCCTACAATGAGCAGTTCTTC,CASRPRLAYNEQFF
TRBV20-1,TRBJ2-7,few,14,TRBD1,TGCAGTGCTAGCCCCGGGACAGGTGTTGCCGAGCAGTACTTC,CSASPGTGVAEQYF
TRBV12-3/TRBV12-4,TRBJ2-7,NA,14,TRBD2,TGTGCCAGCAGGTTTCGACTAGCGGGAGGCGAGCAGTACTTC,CASRFRLAGGEQYF
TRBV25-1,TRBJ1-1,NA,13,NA,TGTGCCAGTACTACACAGGGACCCGTTGAAGCTTTCTTT,CASTTQGPVEAFF
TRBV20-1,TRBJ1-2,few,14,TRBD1,TGCAGTGCTAGAGAATTACAGGGGGCCGCTGGCTACACCTTC,CSARELQGAAGYTF
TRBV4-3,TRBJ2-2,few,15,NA,TGCGCCAGCAGCCAAGGACAGATAAACACCGGGGAGCTGTTTTTT,CASSQGQINTGELFF
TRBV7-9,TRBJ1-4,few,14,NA,TGTGCCAGCGGCGAACGACAGGAGGGTGAAAAACTGTTTTTT,CASGERQEGEKLFF
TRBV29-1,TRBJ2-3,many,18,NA,TGCAGCGCACGAAGGGGGACTAATTTTAGAAGCCGTGGAGATACGCAGTATTTT,CSARRGTNFRSRGDTQYF
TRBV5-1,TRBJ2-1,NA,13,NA,TGCGCCAGCAGCGGGGTGCCTTCCAATGAGCAGTTCTTC,CASSGVPSNEQFF
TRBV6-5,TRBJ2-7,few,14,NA,TGTGCCAGCAACCCTAAGGGGCTATCCTACGAGCAGTACTTC,CASNPKGLSYEQYF
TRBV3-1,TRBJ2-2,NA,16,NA,TGTGCCAGCAGCCAAGGACCCCCCCGGGTAACCGGGGAGCTGTTTTTT,CASSQGPPRVTGELFF
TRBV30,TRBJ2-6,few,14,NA,TGTGCCTGGAGAGGGAGCTCTGGGGCCAACGTCCTGACTTTC,CAWRGSSGANVLTF
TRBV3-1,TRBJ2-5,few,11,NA,TGTGCCAGCAGCCAAGAGGTGACCCAGTACTTC,CASSQEVTQYF
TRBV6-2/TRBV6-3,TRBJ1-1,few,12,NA,TGTGCCAGCAGTTACCAGAACACTGAAGCTTTCTTT,CASSYQNTEAFF
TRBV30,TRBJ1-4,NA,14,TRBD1,TGTGCCCAAAAGACCGGGGACAGGGACGGAAAACTGTTTTTT,CAQKTGDRDGKLFF
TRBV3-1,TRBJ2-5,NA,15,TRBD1,TGTGCCAGCAGCCAGCTTGGACAGGCACAAGAGACCCAGTACTTC,CASSQLGQAQETQYF
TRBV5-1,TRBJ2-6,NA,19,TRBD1,TGCGCCAGCAGCTTGGGCGGTTGGGGGACAGGGACTGGGGCCAACGTCCTGACTTTC,CASSLGGWGTGTGANVLTF
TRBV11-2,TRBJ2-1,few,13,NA,TGTGCCAGCAGCTTAAACCACGGTAATGAGCAGTTCTTC,CASSLNHGNEQFF
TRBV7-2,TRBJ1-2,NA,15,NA,TGTGCCACCTCAGCGGGCTCCACTAAAAACTATGGCTACACCTTC,CATSAGSTKNYGYTF
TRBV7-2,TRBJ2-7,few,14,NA,TGTGCCAGCAGCTTAGACAGGATGGTCCACGAGCAGTACTTC,CASSLDRMVHEQYF
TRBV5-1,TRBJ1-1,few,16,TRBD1,TGCGCCAGCAGCCGGGACAGGAACCCCCTGAACACTGAAGCTTTCTTT,CASSRDRNPLNTEAFF
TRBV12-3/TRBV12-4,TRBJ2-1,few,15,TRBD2,TGTGCCAGCAGCAACGGACTAGCAGTACGGGATGAGCAGTTCTTC,CASSNGLAVRDEQFF
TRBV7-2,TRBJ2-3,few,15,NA,TGTGCCAGCAGCTTAACCCCCTGGGGCCCAAATACGCAGTATTTT,CASSLTPWGPNTQYF
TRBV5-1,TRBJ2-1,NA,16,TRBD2,TGCGCCAGCAGCCGTGGGACTAGCGGGAGGGGAGGTGAGCAGTTCTTC,CASSRGTSGRGGEQFF
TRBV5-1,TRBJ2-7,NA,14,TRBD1,TGCGCCAGCCGAACCACCGGGACAGCTTACGAGCAGTACTTC,CASRTTGTAYEQYF
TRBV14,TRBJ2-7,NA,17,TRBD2,TGTGCCAGCAGCCAATTATATAGCGGGAGGAAGGTCTACGAGCAGTACTTC,CASSQLYSGRKVYEQYF
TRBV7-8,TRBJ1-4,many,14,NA,TGTGCCAGCAGCTTAAGGGGCGTTGGTGAAAAACTGTTTTTT,CASSLRGVGEKLFF
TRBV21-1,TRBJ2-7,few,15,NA,TGTGCCAGCAGCAAGGATGGGGGACAGATATACGAGCAGTACTTC,CASSKDGGQIYEQYF